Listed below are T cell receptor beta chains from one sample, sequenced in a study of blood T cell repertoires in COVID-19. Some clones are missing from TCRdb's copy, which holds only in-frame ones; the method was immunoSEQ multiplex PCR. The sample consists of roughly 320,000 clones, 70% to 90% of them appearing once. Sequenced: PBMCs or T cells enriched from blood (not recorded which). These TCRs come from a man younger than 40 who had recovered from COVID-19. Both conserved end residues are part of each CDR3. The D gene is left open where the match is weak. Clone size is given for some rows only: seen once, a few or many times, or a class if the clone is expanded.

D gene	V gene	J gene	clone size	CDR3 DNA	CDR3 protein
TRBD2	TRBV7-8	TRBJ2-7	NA	TGTGCCAGCAGCTTGACTAGCGGGAGGCACGAGCAGTACTTC	CASSLTSGRHEQYF
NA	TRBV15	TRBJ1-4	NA	TGTGCCACCAGCAGAGATCGTGAGGCAGGGATCCCTGAAAAACTGTTTTTT	CATSRDREAGIPEKLFF
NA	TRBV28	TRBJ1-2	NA	TGTGCCAGCGGCCGGGTCGGTTATGGCTACACCTTC	CASGRVGYGYTF
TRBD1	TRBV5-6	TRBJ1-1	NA	TGTGCCAGCAGCTTAGGACAGGGTAGTCACACTGAAGCTTTCTTT	CASSLGQGSHTEAFF
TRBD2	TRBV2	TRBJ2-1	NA	TGTGCCAGCCAGGGGGGCCTAGCGGGAGGCCCTTCCTACAATGAGCAGTTCTTC	CASQGGLAGGPSYNEQFF
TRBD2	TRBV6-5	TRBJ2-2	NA	TGTGCCAGCAGGCCCATGGCGGGAGCAGGCGGGGAGCTGTTTTTT	CASRPMAGAGGELFF
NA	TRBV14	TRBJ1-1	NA	TGTGCCAGCAGCCAAGATCGAAGGAGACAGATCAGGTTCACTGAAGCTTTCTTT	CASSQDRRRQIRFTEAFF
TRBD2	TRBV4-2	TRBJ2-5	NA	TGTGCCAGCAGCCAAGGCAATAGCGGGGGCCAAGAGACCCAGTACTTC	CASSQGNSGGQETQYF
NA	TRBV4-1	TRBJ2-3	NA	TGCGCCAGCAGCCAAGATGACTTCACAGATACGCAGTATTTT	CASSQDDFTDTQYF
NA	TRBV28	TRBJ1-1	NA	TGTGCCAGCAGTCCAAGGGGGATAAACACTGAAGCTTTCTTT	CASSPRGINTEAFF
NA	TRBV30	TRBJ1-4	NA	TGTGCCTGGAAAAGAGGGGACCTAGCGGCTAATGAAAAACTGTTTTTT	CAWKRGDLAANEKLFF
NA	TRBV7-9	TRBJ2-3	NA	TGTGCCAGCAGCTTACTCGTCAGGGCTCTCACAGATACGCAGTATTTT	CASSLLVRALTDTQYF
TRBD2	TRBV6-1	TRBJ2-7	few	TGTGCCAGCAGTGTTGGGACTAGCGTCCTAGTAACGGGGGAGCAGTACTTC	CASSVGTSVLVTGEQYF
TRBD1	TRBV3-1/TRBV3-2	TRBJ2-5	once	TGTGCCAGCAGCCAAGAGTCAGGGGGACAAGAGACCCAGTACTTC	CASSQESGGQETQYF
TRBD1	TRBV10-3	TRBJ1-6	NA	TGTGCCATCAGCGCTGACAGGGGCACAAATTCACCCCTCCACTTT	CAISADRGTNSPLHF
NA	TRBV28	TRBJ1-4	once	TGTGCCAGCGGTGACAGACAAACAACTAATGAAAAACTGTTTTTT	CASGDRQTTNEKLFF
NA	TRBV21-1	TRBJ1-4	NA	TGTGCCCGCCCGGGAGGGGCTCGAGAAAAACTGTTTTTT	CARPGGAREKLFF
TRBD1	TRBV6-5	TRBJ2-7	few	TGTGCCAGCAGTCCTCGACAGGGCCCCCACGAGCAGTACTTC	CASSPRQGPHEQYF
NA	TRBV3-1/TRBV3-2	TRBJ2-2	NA	TGTGCCAGCAGCCAGGCCGACACAGCCGGGGAGCTGTTTTTT	CASSQADTAGELFF
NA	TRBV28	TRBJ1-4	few	TGTGCCAGCAGTGCATACAGGGTTGGGGAAAAACTGTTTTTT	CASSAYRVGEKLFF
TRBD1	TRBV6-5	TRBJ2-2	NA	TGTGCCACTCCGGGACAGGGACACGGGGAGCTGTTTTTT	CATPGQGHGELFF
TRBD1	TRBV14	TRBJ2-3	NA	TGTGCCAGCAGCCAAGTGACAGGGGGGGCAGATACGCAGTATTTT	CASSQVTGGADTQYF
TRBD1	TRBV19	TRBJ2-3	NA	TGTGCCAGTAGTCGCACGGGACAGGGTATCGGCACAGATACGCAGTATTTT	CASSRTGQGIGTDTQYF
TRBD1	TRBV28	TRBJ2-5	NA	TGTGCCAGCATTATGACAGGGCCGAGGGGGACCCAGTACTTC	CASIMTGPRGTQYF
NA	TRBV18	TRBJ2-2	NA	TGTGCCAGCTCACCACAGGATATACTAAACACCGGGGAGCTGTTTTTT	CASSPQDILNTGELFF